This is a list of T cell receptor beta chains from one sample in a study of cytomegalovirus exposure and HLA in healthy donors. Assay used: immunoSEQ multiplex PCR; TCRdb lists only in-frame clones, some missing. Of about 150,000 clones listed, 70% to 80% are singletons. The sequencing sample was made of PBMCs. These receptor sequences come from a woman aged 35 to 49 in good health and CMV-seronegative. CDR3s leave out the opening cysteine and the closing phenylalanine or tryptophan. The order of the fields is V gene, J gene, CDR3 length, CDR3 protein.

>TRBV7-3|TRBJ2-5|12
ASSLRAAQETQY
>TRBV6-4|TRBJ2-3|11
ASSDGTTDTQY
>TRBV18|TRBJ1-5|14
ASSPGTPDSNQPQH
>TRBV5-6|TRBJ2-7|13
ASSLGIRALSEQY
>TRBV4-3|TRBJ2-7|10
ASSHGRGEQY
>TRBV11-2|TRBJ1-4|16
ASSLGSGVGLSNEKLF
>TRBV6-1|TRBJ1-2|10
ASRQSNYGYT
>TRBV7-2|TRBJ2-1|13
ASSLFRGGYNEQF
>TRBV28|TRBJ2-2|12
ASRSGGEIGELF
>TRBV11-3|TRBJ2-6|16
ASSLNQGVISGANGLT
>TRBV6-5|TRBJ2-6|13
ASREQGSGANGLT
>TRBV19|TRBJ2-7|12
ASSISLEGYEQY
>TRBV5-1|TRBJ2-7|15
ASSLGPLGQGSYEQY
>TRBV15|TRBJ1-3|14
ATSRVQGTSGNTIY
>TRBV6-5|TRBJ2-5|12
ASSYIATKETQY
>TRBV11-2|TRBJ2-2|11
ASSLAGAGELF
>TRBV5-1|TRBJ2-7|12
ASSLGDRGYEQY
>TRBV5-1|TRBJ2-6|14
ASSQTTSSGANVLT
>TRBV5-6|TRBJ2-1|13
ASSADRGPYNEQF
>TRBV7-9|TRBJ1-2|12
ASSHSGLLEGYT
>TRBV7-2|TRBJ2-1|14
ASSLGIAGVLNEQF
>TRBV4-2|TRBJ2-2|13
ASSQVVGNTGELF
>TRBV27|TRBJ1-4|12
ASSLQGAGEKLF
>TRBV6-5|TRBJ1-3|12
ASSYASSGNTIY
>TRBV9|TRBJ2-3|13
ASSVLGRSTDTQY
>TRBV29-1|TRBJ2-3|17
SVEGRGSGRSFGTDTQY
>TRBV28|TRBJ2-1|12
ASDDRLASDEQF
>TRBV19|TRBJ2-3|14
ASSTQSSGGGDTQY
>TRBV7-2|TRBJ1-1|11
ASSMYGNTEAF
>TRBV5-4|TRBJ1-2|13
ASSPGQGAGYGYT
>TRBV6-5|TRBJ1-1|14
ASSYTWTGENTEAF
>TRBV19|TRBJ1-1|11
ASSIYPNTEAF
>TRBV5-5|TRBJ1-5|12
ASSFYSSNQPQH
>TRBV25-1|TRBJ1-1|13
ASSLPQGGSGEAF
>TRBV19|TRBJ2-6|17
ASSKRGKRPSSGANVLT
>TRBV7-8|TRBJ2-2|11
ASSPANTGELF
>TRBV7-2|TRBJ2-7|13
ASSRVVAGGYEQY
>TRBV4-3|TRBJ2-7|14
ASSQDQRGLPYEQY
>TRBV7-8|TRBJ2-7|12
ASSISRTAYEQY
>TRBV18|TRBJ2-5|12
ASSLTGGSETQY
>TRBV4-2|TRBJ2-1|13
ASGTSGRAINEQF
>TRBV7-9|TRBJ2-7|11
ASGAGSYYEQY
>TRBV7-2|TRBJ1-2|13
ASSLVMGGSRGYT
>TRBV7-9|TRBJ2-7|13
ASSLDRPSSYEQY
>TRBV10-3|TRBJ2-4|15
AISKIGLADAKNIQY